Ten or more counts support the clone carrying this T cell receptor (beta chain). Its antigen is not known. This sample was taken from a study of T cells in Graves' hyperthyroidism and ophthalmopathy. Amplification of TCR beta CDR3 regions was performed using RNA transcripts as template. HTBI primers were used for first-round RT-PCR of the TCR CDR3. A single record per CDR3 protein comes from TCRdb applying MiXCR to the multiplex PCR reads. The sample lists 200,000 to 300,000 distinct CDR3 sequences, around 25% occurring once. Study results and limitations: Blood held most thyroid clonotypes expanded above 0.001 frequency.

Sequencing used blood. The receptor was derived from a woman in her thirties or forties with Graves' ophthalmopathy.

The CDR3 loop reads CASSIQGGTGPTLAKNIQYF. The CDR3 coding sequence is TGTGCCAGTAGTATTCAGGGCGGGACAGGCCCTACTCTAGCCAAAAACATTCAGTACTTC. This rearrangement joins TRBV19 to TRBJ2-4, with 8 bases aligning to TRBD1. The germline V gene has CDR1 LNHDA and CDR2 SQIVND (reference sequence). The CDR3 length is 20 residues. V lost 3 bases, J lost 0 bases, and 16 bases stayed unmatched.